The following is a TCR beta chain sequence with its context. TCRdb re-called the 5' RACE reads, yielding one record per CDR3 amino acid sequence without DNA. The sample holds just under 45,000 distinct CDR3 sequences. The data were taken from a study of monozygotic twins with inflammatory bowel disease. The TCR comes from a human donor with ulcerative colitis or Crohn's disease, or a healthy co-twin of an affected twin (not recorded which). What was sequenced was blood.

This chain's CDR3 is CASSRASAGGEQYF. This sequence joins TRBV18 and TRBJ2-7; TCRdb selects TRBD2, and the lack of DNA leaves this call unchecked. Germline V gives CDR1 KGHSH, CDR2 LQKENI. The CDR3 contains 14 residues.